Shown below are 22 T cell receptor beta chains from a single sample sequenced in a study of HIV-infected patients and healthy controls. TCRdb called the 5' RACE reads again in MiXCR, with one record for every CDR3 protein. The sample shows about 64,000 distinct CDR3 sequences, less than 20% of them seen only once. The sample was CD4+ T cells from blood. The receptors were sampled from a human donor in good health.

J is TRBJ2-3 and V is TRBV18; TRBD2 matches at 13 bases. Germline V gives CDR1 KGHSH, CDR2 LQKENI. The CDR3 covers 16 residues. With V trimmed by 3 bases and J by 4 bases, 4 bases remained unmatched. CDR3 loop: CASSPGTSGAADTQYF. For the CDR3, the DNA is TGTGCCAGCTCACCCGGGACTAGCGGGGCCGCAGATACGCAGTATTTT.

J is TRBJ1-1 and V is TRBV18, with 9 bases aligning to TRBD1. V gave up 0 bases and J gave up 10 bases; unmatched junction bases: 3. Germline V gene data show CDR1 as KGHSH and CDR2 as LQKENI. The CDR3 has 13 amino acids. CDR3 sequence reads: CASSPPQGAGAFF. The CDR3 DNA follows: TGTGCCAGCTCACCACCACAGGGGGCGGGAGCTTTCTTT.

Many counts were recorded for this clonotype. V usage is TRBV5-1 and J usage is TRBJ1-2; no definite D call. The V gene lost 4 bases and the J gene lost 6 bases, with 13 bases spanning the gap. Germline V gene lookup returns CDR1 SGHRS and CDR2 YFSETQ. This CDR3 has 13 amino acids. The CDR3 coding sequence is TGCGCCAGCAGCCTCTGGTCCGGGGATGGCTACACCTTC. Encoded protein: CASSLWSGDGYTF. The whole variable domain, remainder taken from reference TRBV5-1 and TRBJ1-2, is KAGVTQTPRYLIKTRGQQVTLSCSPISGHRSVSWYQQTPGQGLQFLFEYFSETQRNKGNFPGRFSGRQFSNSRSEMNVSTLELGDSALYLCASSLWSGDGYTFGSGTRLTVV.

At least ten counts were recorded for this clonotype. Compared with germline, one end of the junction differs, possibly owing to a read error. J is TRBJ2-7 and V is TRBV6-1, with D hard to call. This CDR3 region has 14 residues. Germline lookup yields CDR1 MNHNS and CDR2 SASEGT. In nucleotides, the CDR3 is TGTGCCAGCACAAATTTTTTATTCGGTAAAGAAATAGAGTTC. It codes for CASTNFLFGKEIEF.

V and J are TRBV6-1 and TRBJ1-5; 8 bases fit TRBD1. Per germline, CDR1 MNHNS and CDR2 SASEGT. CDR3 length: 16 amino acids. Trimming removed 1 base from V and 6 bases from J; junction bases left unmatched: 8. The CDR3 DNA reads as TGTGCCAGCAGTGAAGGGTTCGGACAGGGCTTTCAGCCCCAGCATTTT. Protein: CASSEGFGQGFQPQHF.

This clonotype was counted ten times or more. This chain joins TRBV7-9 and TRBJ2-1; perhaps TRBD2 as D (5 bases). The CDR3 runs 13 residues. V shed 5 bases and J shed 3 bases, with 8 bases lying between them. Germline V gene sequence: CDR1 SEHNR, CDR2 FQNEAQ (reference sequence). DNA of the CDR3: TGTGCCAGCAGCCTAGGACTCTACAATGAGCAGTTCTTC. It codes for CASSLGLYNEQFF.

This clonotype was seen more than once but under ten times. The CDR3 region has the DNA TGTGCCACCAGCAGAGGCCAGAGCGGGCGAGCCTACGAGCAGTACTTC. Encoded protein: CATSRGQSGRAYEQYF. The chain joins TRBV15 to TRBJ2-7, with D possibly being TRBD2 (6 bases). V gave up 1 base and J gave up 2 bases, with 15 bases separating them. The CDR3 consists of 16 residues. Germline V lookup: CDR1 LNHNV, CDR2 YYDKDF (reference sequence).

The CDR3 region is CASSQSHYSNSGYNEQFF. The CDR3 nucleotides read TGTGCCAGCAGCCAAAGCCATTACTCTAACTCGGGTTACAATGAGCAGTTCTTC. The chain employs TRBV3-1 and TRBJ2-1; D gene uncertain. Between the trimmed V and J ends, which lost 2 bases and 4 bases, there was a span of 21 bases. The CDR3 runs to 18 residues. Germline assignment: CDR1 LGHDT and CDR2 YNNKEL (reference sequence).

Only a few counts were recorded for this clonotype. This sequence joins TRBV4-1 and TRBJ2-7; 16 nucleotides align to TRBD2. V gave up 0 bases and J gave up 0 bases; unmatched junction bases: 14. CDR1 and CDR2 (germline): MGHRA, YSYEKL. The CDR3 totals 22 residues. CDR3 coding DNA: TGCGCCAGCAGCCAAGAGATCCCCGCGGGACTAGCGGGAGGGCTGAGCTCCTACGAGCAGTACTTC. It encodes CASSQEIPAGLAGGLSSYEQYF.

In this sample, this clonotype turned up a few times. The V and J genes are TRBV5-1 and TRBJ2-1, with 11 bases identical to TRBD2. V shed 0 bases, J shed 7 bases, and the junction held 0 bases outside the gene matches. This CDR3 contains 14 residues. Per germline, CDR1 SGHRS and CDR2 YFSETQ. The CDR3 DNA sequence: TGCGCCAGCAGCTTGGGACTAGCGGGGAATGAGCAGTTCTTC. Protein product: CASSLGLAGNEQFF.

The chain couples TRBV5-1 to TRBJ2-5; no definite D call. V lost 3 bases, J lost 3 bases, and 12 bases lay in between. The CDR3 is 14 residues long. Germline loops: CDR1 SGHRS, CDR2 YFSETQ. CDR3 protein: CASSSTGPEETQYF. In DNA form, the CDR3 reads TGCGCCAGCAGCTCAACCGGGCCTGAAGAGACCCAGTACTTC.

This clonotype was found a few times. The V call is TRBV20-1, the J call TRBJ1-2; D is uncertain. Between the trimmed V and J ends, which lost 5 bases and 1 base, there was a span of 5 bases. CDR1 is DFQATT, CDR2 SNEGSKA, per germline (reference sequence). CDR3 size: 11 residues. CDR3 DNA: TGCAGTGCTCCGGATAACTATGGCTACACCTTC. Translating gives CSAPDNYGYTF.

Comments on this clonotype: An end of the junction differs from the germline gene, which may be a read error. The chain is built from TRBV5-4 and TRBJ2-4; D might be TRBD2 (6 bases). Germline CDR1 and CDR2: SGHNT and YYREEE (reference sequence). This CDR3 is 17 amino acids long. Written as DNA, the CDR3 is TGTGCCAGCAGCTTGGAAGCAGGGACTGAGGCCAAAACCATTCAGTACTTC. Translation gives CASSLEAGTEAKTIQYF. Full variable domain (remainder filled in from reference TRBV5-4 and TRBJ2-4): ETGVTQSPTHLIKTRGQQVTLRCSSQSGHNTVSWYQQALGQGPQFIFQYYREEENGRGNFPPRFSGLQFPNYSSELNVNALELDDSALYLCASSLEAGTEAKTIQYFGAGTRLSVL.

This chain uses TRBV7-9 with TRBJ2-7; no clear D gene. Germline-derived CDR1 and CDR2 are SEHNR and FQNEAQ (reference sequence). V was shortened by 2 bases and J by 2 bases, with 4 bases between the two germline ends. The CDR3 has 12 residues. The CDR3 DNA reads TGTGCCAGCAGCTTACCCCCCTACGAGCAGTACTTC. It encodes CASSLPPYEQYF.

Only a few counts were recorded for this clonotype. The chain employs TRBV27 and TRBJ2-7; 9 bases match TRBD1. The V segment lost 6 bases and the J segment 12 bases; nucleotides outside the gene matches: 9. CDR3 length: 12 amino acids. The germline CDR1 and CDR2 sequences are MNHEY and SMNVEV (reference sequence). CDR3 sequence: CASSQTGQGMYF. DNA of the CDR3: TGTGCCAGCAGCCAGACAGGACAGGGGATGTACTTC.

This clonotype was counted at least ten times. The chain carries TRBV5-5 and TRBJ1-6; D not certain. V was clipped by 2 bases and J by 9 bases, with 12 bases between them. Germline-derived CDR1 and CDR2 are SGHKS and YYEKEE (reference sequence). The CDR3 has 14 amino acids. In nucleotides, the CDR3 is TGTGCCAGCAGCTTAGAGGCCCTCATTTCACCCCTCCACTTT. Amino acids: CASSLEALISPLHF.

The genes are TRBV7-9 and TRBJ1-1, with D uncertain. The germline CDR1 and CDR2 sequences are SEHNR and FQNEAQ (reference sequence). The CDR3 runs 14 residues. V was shortened by 4 bases and J by 7 bases, with 16 bases between the two germline ends. CDR3 sequence: CASSSDTAGNEAFF. Here the CDR3 DNA reads TGTGCCAGCAGCTCTGACACCGCCGGGAATGAAGCTTTCTTT.

The J gene is TRBJ1-6, the V gene TRBV5-1; D is ambiguous. The V gene lost 0 bases and the J gene lost 6 bases, with 10 bases spanning the gap. Looked up from germline, CDR1 is SGHRS and CDR2 is YFSETQ. This CDR3 is built from 15 residues. This CDR3 reads CASSLESSSNSPLHF. In nucleotides, the CDR3 is TGCGCCAGCAGCTTGGAGAGTTCTAGTAATTCACCCCTCCACTTT.

This clonotype was detected ten times or more. The chain links TRBV2 to TRBJ1-1; no clear D. Germline V gene data show CDR1 as SNHLY and CDR2 as FYNNEI. The CDR3 length is 13 residues. Between the trimmed V and J ends, which lost 4 bases and 4 bases, there was a span of 10 bases. CDR3 amino acids: CASSVAASTEAFF. The CDR3 coding sequence is TGTGCCAGCAGTGTGGCCGCATCCACTGAAGCTTTCTTT.

This clonotype was recorded a few times. The chain is built from TRBV3-1 and TRBJ1-1, with unresolved D. Trimming took 3 bases from V and 9 from J, leaving 11 bases between them. The V gene's germline CDR1 is LGHDT and CDR2 YNNKEL (reference sequence). The length of the CDR3 is 12 residues. CDR3 region: CASSHDTEKAFF. The DNA for the CDR3 is TGTGCCAGCAGCCACGATACAGAAAAAGCTTTCTTT. Supplemented by reference TRBV3-1 and TRBJ1-1, the full variable domain reads DTAVSQTPKYLVTQMGNDKSIKCEQNLGHDTMYWYKQDSKKFLKIMFSYNNKELIINETVPNRFSPKSPDKAHLNLHINSLELGDSAVYFCASSHDTEKAFFGQGTRLTVV.

This chain uses TRBV12-3 or TRBV12-4 with TRBJ2-1; 10 bases align to TRBD1. J lost 6 bases, V lost 4 bases, and 15 bases had no gene match. The CDR3 is 18 residues long. The DNA for the CDR3 is TGTGCCAGCAGTTCCATGAGCTCCGGGACAGGGGACGGCAATGAGCAGTTCTTC. This gives the protein CASSSMSSGTGDGNEQFF.

As for this clonotype: A read error is possible here, since a much larger clone lies one base away. This rearrangement joins TRBV29-1 to TRBJ1-1; possible D gene TRBD1, 6 bases. CDR1 is SQVTM, CDR2 ANQGSEA, per germline. The CDR3 is made up of 13 amino acids. V lost 2 bases, J lost 11 bases, and 18 bases lay in between. The CDR3: CSVELSGAMVAFF. The CDR3 nucleotides are TGCAGCGTTGAATTGTCGGGGGCGATGGTGGCTTTCTTT.